The 31 T cell receptor beta chains below come from one sample, sequenced in a study of CD8 T cells in ankylosing spondylitis. Whole-study results and caveats: Seemingly distinctive of ankylosing spondylitis blood was a TCR beta motif formed by eight highly homologous variants.

These receptors lack a known antigen. TCRdb reanalysed the 5' RACE reads using MiXCR and keeps one entry per CDR3 protein. The data show some 220,000 distinct CDR3 sequences, approximately 7.3% seen once. The sequenced sample was blood, either unsorted or a sorted T cell fraction (not recorded which). These receptors were obtained from a male donor with ankylosing spondylitis.

This clonotype appeared many times. V usage is TRBV28 and J usage is TRBJ1-1; no clear D gene. V lost 1 base to trimming and J lost 3 bases, with 6 bases between them. The CDR3 is made up of 13 amino acids. In germline, CDR1 is MDHEN, CDR2 SYDVKM. The CDR3 is CASSLYWDTEAFF. CDR3 nucleotides: TGTGCCAGCAGTTTATATTGGGACACTGAAGCTTTCTTT.

V usage is TRBV10-3 and J usage is TRBJ2-1, with 16 bases that match TRBD2. The CDR3 spans 15 residues. In germline, CDR1 is ENHRY, CDR2 SYGVKD. The V segment lost 6 bases and the J segment 5 bases; nucleotides outside the gene matches: 1. CDR3: CAIRGLAGGDNEQFF. CDR3 nucleotides: TGTGCCATCAGGGGACTAGCGGGAGGGGACAATGAGCAGTTCTTC.

This clonotype was seen repeatedly, ten times or more. The chain links TRBV6-2 or TRBV6-3 to TRBJ2-5; TRBD2 might be the D (5 bases). Between the trimmed V and J ends, which lost 4 bases and 7 bases, there was a span of 22 bases. The CDR3 length is 16 residues. Germline assignment: CDR1 MNHEY and CDR2 SVGEGT. The CDR3 loop is CASSSLFEEGRGTQYF. In DNA, the CDR3 is TGTGCCAGCAGTTCCCTATTTGAGGAAGGTCGGGGGACCCAGTACTTC.

This clonotype occurred many times. This sequence joins TRBV5-5 and TRBJ2-1, with D tentatively TRBD1 (5 bases). V lost 3 bases and J lost 5, with 12 bases in between. CDR3 size: 14 residues. Per germline, CDR1 SGHKS and CDR2 YYEKEE (reference sequence). Here the CDR3 reads CASSYDSSNNEQFF. In DNA, the CDR3 is TGTGCCAGCAGCTACGACAGTTCGAACAATGAGCAGTTCTTC.

This clonotype has a count of ten or more. This chain connects TRBV20-1 to TRBJ2-5; D remains ambiguous. Trimming stripped 4 bases from V and 2 bases from J, with 20 bases between. The CDR3 runs to 16 residues. From germline, CDR1 is DFQATT and CDR2 SNEGSKA (reference sequence). CDR3 sequence reads: CSANEPRVSRQETQYF. The CDR3 coding sequence is TGCAGTGCTAACGAACCCCGCGTTAGTAGACAAGAGACCCAGTACTTC.

This clonotype was seen a few times. CDR3 DNA: TGTGCCAGCTCAGCAGCCTTAGGGGAGTGGACCCACGAGCAGTACTTC. Translating it yields CASSAALGEWTHEQYF. The chain joins TRBV18 to TRBJ2-7; either TRBD1 or TRBD2 may fit D (5 bases each). CDR1 is KGHSH, CDR2 LQKENI, per germline. The CDR3 has 16 amino acids. With 5 bases removed from V and 5 bases from J, the gap between germline ends came to 22 bases.

This clonotype was counted at least ten times. The genes are TRBV3-1 and TRBJ2-1; D uncertain. Trimming stripped 10 bases from V and 3 bases from J, with 16 bases between. From germline, CDR1 is LGHDT and CDR2 YNNKEL (reference sequence). The length of the CDR3 is 14 residues. CDR3 amino acids: CATRGELYYNEQFF. CDR3 nucleotide sequence: TGTGCCACCCGAGGAGAGTTATACTACAATGAGCAGTTCTTC.

This clonotype has more than one count but fewer than ten. V and J are TRBV2 and TRBJ2-7; D remains unclear. The CDR3 has 13 amino acids. Germline V gene sequence: CDR1 SNHLY, CDR2 FYNNEI. Trimming took 9 bases from V and 2 from J, leaving 14 bases between them. The CDR3 DNA is TGTGCCAGGCATCGGACGGATACCTACGAGCAGTACTTC. It specifies CARHRTDTYEQYF.

This clonotype was seen many times. A junction end diverges from the germline sequence, so it may reflect a read error. The chain couples TRBV7-7 to TRBJ2-1, with D perhaps matching TRBD2 (5 bases). Germline-derived CDR1 and CDR2 are SSHAT and FNYEAQ (reference sequence). This CDR3 is built from 14 residues. The CDR3 region is CASSLEGPYNEQFF. In nucleotides, the CDR3 is TGTGCTAGCAGCTTAGAGGGCCCGTACAATGAGCAGTTCTTC.

This clonotype was detected ten times or more. The CDR3 loop reads CASSLALYVYGYTF. CDR3 coding DNA: TGTGCCAGCAGCTTAGCGCTGTACGTTTATGGCTACACCTTC. The chain combines TRBV7-9 with TRBJ1-2; no firm D call. Germline V gene sequence: CDR1 SEHNR, CDR2 FQNEAQ (reference sequence). CDR3 length: 14 residues. The V gene lost 0 bases and the J gene lost 5 bases, with 10 bases spanning the gap.

This clonotype was recorded many times. The rearrangement uses TRBV2 and TRBJ1-1; D is ambiguous. CDR1 and CDR2 from the germline V gene are SNHLY and FYNNEI. V was shortened by 8 bases and J by 4 bases, with 14 bases between the two germline ends. CDR3 length: 13 amino acids. The CDR3 nucleotides are TGTGCCAGCGCTGAGGGTGATAGCACTGAAGCTTTCTTT. Its protein product is CASAEGDSTEAFF.

The gene calls are TRBV10-3 and TRBJ1-4, with 7 bases aligning to TRBD1. The V gene end was trimmed by 5 bases and the J gene end by 8 bases; junction bases not matched to a gene: 5. This CDR3 is 13 amino acids long. The germline gives CDR1 ENHRY, CDR2 SYGVKD. The CDR3: CAISSLTGEKLFF. CDR3 nucleotide sequence: TGTGCCATCAGTTCCCTGACAGGGGAAAAACTGTTTTTT.

This clonotype has ten or more counts. The rearrangement links TRBV9 to TRBJ1-1, with D unclear. From germline, CDR1 is SGDLS and CDR2 YYNGEE. With 4 bases removed from V and 11 bases from J, the gap between germline ends came to 21 bases. CDR3 length equals 14 residues. The CDR3 DNA sequence: TGTGCCAGCAGCCCCCGTGGTGTAGACACTCGGGCTTTCTTT. Protein sequence: CASSPRGVDTRAFF.

This clonotype was counted only a few times. This rearrangement joins TRBV5-1 to TRBJ2-1; D is perhaps TRBD2 (5 bases). This CDR3 spans 17 amino acids. Looked up from germline, CDR1 is SGHRS and CDR2 is YFSETQ. Trimming shortened V by 2 bases and J by 4 bases, and 19 bases separated the two germline ends. The CDR3 nucleotides read TGCGCCAGCAGCTTCGACGAGAGCGGTGTAGGGTACAATGAGCAGTTCTTC. This codes for CASSFDESGVGYNEQFF.

The J gene is TRBJ2-7, the V gene TRBV4-3, with 7 nucleotides matching TRBD2. The V gene end was trimmed by 4 bases and the J gene end by 2 bases; junction bases not matched to a gene: 8. Germline V gene data show CDR1 as LGHNA and CDR2 as YSLEER. This CDR3 is built from 15 residues. The CDR3 reads CASSLERGPPYEQYF. The CDR3 DNA sequence: TGCGCCAGCAGCCTCGAGCGGGGTCCACCCTACGAGCAGTACTTC.

Note on this clonotype: The junction and the germline gene differ at one end; a read error may be behind it. The gene calls are TRBV29-1 and TRBJ2-2; 10 bases are shared with TRBD1. CDR3 length: 13 residues. CDR1 is SQVTM and CDR2 is ANQGSEA in the germline V gene. The CDR3 DNA reads as TGCAGCGTAGAAGACAGGGGGCTTGGGGAGCTGTTTTTT. Translation gives CSVEDRGLGELFF.

This clonotype was recorded at least ten times. The CDR3 sequence is CASSPGWGTDTQYF. The CDR3 nucleotides read TGTGCCAGCAGCCCCGGGTGGGGGACAGATACGCAGTATTTT. V usage is TRBV9 and J usage is TRBJ2-3; D is possibly TRBD1 or TRBD2 (5 bases each). V dropped 4 bases and J dropped 3 bases, with 12 bases sitting between them. Germline assignment: CDR1 SGDLS and CDR2 YYNGEE. The CDR3 contains 14 residues.

This clonotype was observed at least ten times. V usage is TRBV7-9 and J usage is TRBJ1-1, with 7 bases matching TRBD1. The CDR3 sequence is 13 residues long. Germline CDR1 reads SEHNR; CDR2 reads FQNEAQ (reference sequence). Unmatched junction bases numbered 2, after V lost 4 bases and J lost 3 bases. The CDR3 loop is CASSSTGYTEAFF. The CDR3 DNA is TGTGCCAGCAGCTCGACAGGGTACACTGAAGCTTTCTTT.

This clonotype was picked up many times. V is TRBV7-3 and J is TRBJ1-1; D not resolved. Germline V gives CDR1 SGHTA, CDR2 FQGTGA. The V end was cut by 2 bases, the J end by 3 bases, with 13 bases between. This CDR3 spans 15 amino acids. CDR3 in amino acids: CASSLLPGSDTEAFF. CDR3 nucleotides: TGTGCCAGCAGCTTATTGCCGGGGAGTGACACTGAAGCTTTCTTT.

This clonotype was observed a few times. V and J are TRBV4-1 and TRBJ2-2; TRBD1 agrees at 8 bases. CDR1 is MGHRA, CDR2 YSYEKL, per germline. V lost 4 bases to trimming and J lost 1 base; unmatched junction nucleotides: 5. The CDR3 loop spans 16 amino acids. This CDR3 reads CASSLQGVWNTGELFF. DNA of the CDR3: TGCGCCAGCAGCCTACAGGGGGTATGGAACACCGGGGAGCTGTTTTTT.

V is TRBV29-1 and J is TRBJ2-1; 7 nucleotides align to TRBD2. Germline CDR1 reads SQVTM; CDR2 reads ANQGSEA. V shed 5 bases and J 6 bases; nucleotides not matched to a gene: 10. CDR3 length equals 14 residues. The CDR3 DNA reads as TGCAGCGTTTCGGGCCAAACTAGCGCCAATGAGCAGTTCTTC. This gives the protein CSVSGQTSANEQFF.

A word on this clonotype: Being one base from a much bigger clone, this may be a read error. The chain joins TRBV28 to TRBJ2-7; the match to TRBD1 covers 10 bases. Germline V gene lookup returns CDR1 MDHEN and CDR2 SYDVKM. CDR3 size: 16 residues. The CDR3: CTSSSLGQGVTNEQYF. The CDR3 DNA follows: TGTACCAGCAGTTCGCTTGGACAGGGGGTGACGAACGAGCAGTACTTC.

This clonotype was seen at least ten times. The chain carries TRBV2 and TRBJ1-3; D gene uncertain. Trimming removed 7 bases from V and 5 bases from J, with 9 bases in between. The CDR3 totals 12 residues. In germline, CDR1 is SNHLY, CDR2 FYNNEI. The CDR3 protein is CASTDSRNTIYF. CDR3 DNA sequence: TGTGCCAGCACTGACTCGCGAAACACCATATATTTT.

The chain has TRBV13 and TRBJ1-4, with 8 bases identical to TRBD1. CDR1 and CDR2 from the germline V gene are PRHDT and FYEKMQ (reference sequence). The CDR3 spans 12 residues. The trim removed 8 bases at V and 8 bases at J, leaving 4 bases unmatched. In DNA, the CDR3 is TGTGCCAGCTCAGGGGGCGAGGAAAAACTGTTTTTT. Protein sequence: CASSGGEEKLFF.

This clonotype has ten or more counts. The chain has TRBV5-1 and TRBJ1-1; 8 bases fit TRBD1. The V gene's germline CDR1 is SGHRS and CDR2 YFSETQ. The CDR3 sequence is 12 residues long. V trimming: 4 bases; J trimming: 8 bases; junction bases outside the gene matches: 4. For the CDR3, the DNA is TGCGCCAGCAGCGGAACAGGGGGGGAAGCTTTCTTT. This sequence encodes CASSGTGGEAFF.

The chain couples TRBV7-8 to TRBJ2-7, with D unresolved. V was pared by 1 base and J by 6 bases, with 19 bases between. The CDR3 sequence is 16 residues long. In germline, CDR1 is SGHVS, CDR2 FQNEAQ. DNA for the CDR3: TGTGCCAGCAGCTTAGGAGTATCAGGAAATGTGGGCGAGCAGTACTTC. It is translated as CASSLGVSGNVGEQYF.

This clonotype was seen ten or more times. One end of the junction varies from germline; a read error may be responsible. V usage is TRBV2 and J usage is TRBJ1-1, with D maybe TRBD1 (5 bases). Germline values: CDR1 SNHLY, CDR2 FYNNEI. This CDR3 is 9 amino acids long. CDR3 nucleotide sequence: TGTGCCAGCAGTGAAGGGGACCTCTTT. Translating it yields CASSEGDLF.

This clonotype occurred a few times. The rearrangement joins TRBV7-9 to TRBJ1-2, with 9 bases aligning to TRBD1. This CDR3 has 15 residues. Trimming removed 4 bases from V and 1 base from J; junction bases left unmatched: 4. The germline V gene has CDR1 SEHNR and CDR2 FQNEAQ (reference sequence). CDR3 amino acids: CASSSGTGNNYGYTF. The CDR3 DNA is TGTGCCAGCAGCTCCGGGACAGGGAATAACTATGGCTACACCTTC.

Written as DNA, the CDR3 is TGCAGCGTTGAATACCACACAGGGAATCCCTATGGCTACACCTTC. It encodes CSVEYHTGNPYGYTF. The chain carries TRBV29-1 and TRBJ1-2; TRBD1 might be the D (6 bases). With 2 bases removed from V and 4 bases from J, the gap between germline ends came to 17 bases. Germline-derived CDR1 and CDR2 are SQVTM and ANQGSEA. The CDR3 contains 15 residues. The variable domain in full, completed from reference TRBV29-1 and TRBJ1-2, reads SAVISQKPSRDICQRGTSLTIQCQVDSQVTMMFWYRQQPGQSLTLIATANQGSEATYESGFVIDKFPISRPNLTFSTLTVSNMSPEDSSIYLCSVEYHTGNPYGYTFGSGTRLTVV.

This clonotype was seen at least ten times. V and J are TRBV20-1 and TRBJ2-7, with 14 bases lining up with TRBD2. The CDR3 loop spans 15 amino acids. The ends lost 5 bases at V and 4 bases at J; junction bases unmatched: 7. The germline CDR1 and CDR2 sequences are DFQATT and SNEGSKA (reference sequence). Here the CDR3 reads CSAHRTSGRKYEQYF. The DNA for the CDR3 is TGCAGTGCTCATCGGACTAGCGGGAGGAAATACGAGCAGTACTTC.

This clonotype occurred many times. The chain is built from TRBV7-9 and TRBJ1-2; 8 bases map to TRBD1. V shed 2 bases, J shed 7 bases, and the junction held 6 bases outside the gene matches. The CDR3 spans 14 residues. Germline loops: CDR1 SEHNR, CDR2 FQNEAQ (reference sequence). The CDR3 loop is CASSLSPGGGGYTF. The CDR3 coding sequence is TGTGCCAGCAGCTTAAGTCCAGGGGGCGGTGGCTACACCTTC. Full variable domain (outside the CDR3, taken from reference TRBV7-9 and TRBJ1-2): DTGVSQNPRHKITKRGQNVTFRCDPISEHNRLYWYRQTLGQGPEFLTYFQNEAQLEKSRLLSDRFSAERPKGSFSTLEIQRTEQGDSAMYLCASSLSPGGGGYTFGSGTRLTVV.